The rows below give T cell receptor beta chains drawn from one sample of a study of sequential checkpoint blockade in melanoma. The method was immunoSEQ multiplex PCR; TCRdb's version includes in-frame clones alone and lacks a portion of them. The sample shows more than 15,000 clones, 60% to 70% of them seen only once. Sequences were derived from CD8+ T cells sorted from blood (inferred from file names), sampled from a patient given nivolumab and ipilimumab in sequence. These receptors came from a human donor with melanoma. Both conserved end residues are trimmed from each CDR3.

TRBJ1-5	TRBV7-9	ASSPPQGGSNQPQH
TRBJ2-1	TRBV10-3	AISEPTEPGQSSYNEQF
TRBJ2-3	TRBV29-1	SVEDPGRGTDTQY
TRBJ2-3	TRBV4-3	ASSQVLGATDTQY
TRBJ2-1	TRBV9	ASSVALQGMWNEQF
TRBJ2-3	TRBV9	ASSVGGFRGGADTQY
TRBJ1-2	TRBV19	ASSIGDYYGYT
TRBJ2-1	TRBV7-3	ASSLDGQDYNEQF
TRBJ1-2	TRBV2	ASSAAGVGAANYGHT
TRBJ2-3	TRBV27	ASSLGETDTQY
TRBJ2-3	TRBV9	ASRGLSTDTQY
TRBJ2-7	TRBV5-1	ASSWGGSYEQY
TRBJ2-2	TRBV5-4	ASSLGGLAGTGELF
TRBJ2-3	TRBV2	ARNKQGTSGFPLPY
TRBJ1-2	TRBV5-6	ASSLYVFYGYT
TRBJ1-2	TRBV7-3	ASSPYKVGTAYGYT
TRBJ2-5	TRBV4-1	ASSQATGAYQETQY
TRBJ1-1	TRBV29-1	SAAEAF
TRBJ2-7	TRBV7-3	ASSTGTGTNEQY
TRBJ2-3	TRBV9	ASSASSRTSTDTQY
TRBJ2-3	TRBV12-2	ASRSRGGSTDTQY
TRBJ1-2	TRBV19	ASKSWGLDYGYT
TRBJ2-5	TRBV2	ASSPGTSGGARETQY